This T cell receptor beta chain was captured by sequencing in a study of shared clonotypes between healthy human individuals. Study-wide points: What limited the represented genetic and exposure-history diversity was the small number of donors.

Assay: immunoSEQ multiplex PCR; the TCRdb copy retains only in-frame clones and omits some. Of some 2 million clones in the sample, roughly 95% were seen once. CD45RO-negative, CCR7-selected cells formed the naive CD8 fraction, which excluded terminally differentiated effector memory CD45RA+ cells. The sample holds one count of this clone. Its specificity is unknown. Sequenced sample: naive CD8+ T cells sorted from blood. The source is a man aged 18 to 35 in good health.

The CDR3 loop reads CASSLGYWYEQYF. The CDR3 DNA sequence: TGTGCCAGCAGTTTGGGCTACTGGTACGAGCAGTACTTC. J is TRBJ2-7 and V is TRBV28; no clear D gene. CDR1 is MDHEN and CDR2 is SYDVKM in the germline V gene. V gave up 3 bases and J gave up 4 bases, with 10 bases separating them. This CDR3 contains 13 residues.